This T cell receptor (beta chain) was recorded in a study of cytomegalovirus exposure and HLA in healthy donors. It was with 60 Vbeta and 13 Jbeta primers that the PCR ran. Profiling relied on immunoSEQ multiplex PCR, and the TCRdb table lists in-frame clones only, not all of them. The sample has 80,000 to 130,000 clones; about 77% are singletons. Sequencing was performed on PBMCs. The origin of this receptor is a woman aged 45 to 65 in good health and CMV-seropositive.

In nucleotides, the CDR3 is TGCGCCAGCAGCTTGGGGGACAGCCTCCTTTTCTTT. Amino acid sequence: CASSLGDSLLFF. This chain connects TRBV5-1 to TRBJ1-1, with TRBD1 identical over 7 bases. Unmatched junction bases numbered 6, after V lost 0 bases and J lost 13 bases. This CDR3 has 12 amino acids. Germline lookup yields CDR1 SGHRS and CDR2 YFSETQ.